This T cell receptor beta chain was identified during a study of radiation and T cells in renal cell carcinoma. Study context: Nephrectomy followed 15 Gy stereotactic body radiation by 4 weeks.

On this clone itself: Its antigen is undetermined.

Time point reported: baseline pretreatment blood. The treatment: 15 Gy SBRT to primary tumor, nephrectomy 4 weeks later. Clear cell pathology was present in this patient's renal cell carcinoma. V lost 3 bases to trimming and J lost 5 bases, with 5 bases between them. CDR3 length equals 11 residues. Per the germline V gene, CDR1 is DFQATT and CDR2 is SNEGSKA (reference sequence). Using immunoSEQ multiplex PCR, the repertoire was profiled, and TCRdb retains in-frame clones only, with some absent. The profile covers 140,000 to 150,000 clones, with about 88% appearing a single time and over 3.5% taken by the ten largest. General study findings and limits: From baseline, blood top tumor clonotypes peaked at 2 weeks post-radiation.

The rearrangement joins TRBV20-1 to TRBJ1-5; D remains unclear. Sample: blood, taken from a patient whose treatment included radiotherapy and nephrectomy. The clonotype comes from an older woman with renal cell carcinoma. The chain's CDR3 is CSASLDQPQHF. The CDR3, as DNA: TGCAGTGCTAGTTTGGATCAGCCCCAGCATTTT.